A single TCR beta chain is shown here with its context. This specimen belongs to a study of blood T cell repertoires in COVID-19. Study details: Donors in the United States, Italy and Spain gave samples during acute or convalescent COVID-19. Nucleic acid was either cDNA or gDNA, and it came from T cells, B-cell-depleted T cells, or PBMCs.

The V gene lost 3 bases and the J gene lost 2 bases, with 4 bases spanning the gap. The CDR3 is 12 residues long. Germline values: CDR1 MGHRA, CDR2 YSYEKL. As originally analysed: Counts of nucleated cells, estimated from reference gene primer amplification, were obtained. Clones were read by immunoSEQ multiplex PCR, and TCRdb kept only the in-frame ones, dropping some. The V and J calls and clone size are taken from that table; D and trimming were inferred from the DNA. The sample holds under 25,000 clones, 88% seen once. This rearrangement joins TRBV4-1 to TRBJ2-5; D remains unclear. This TCR came from a man between 65 and 85 years old in a cohort sampled during active COVID-19. The specimen sequenced was peripheral blood. This CDR3 reads CASSQRQETQYF. The CDR3 nucleotides are TGCGCCAGCAGCCAGAGACAAGAGACCCAGTACTTC.